Presented here are 8 T cell receptor beta chains from one specimen sequenced in a study of identical twins. MiXCR was run by TCRdb on the 5' RACE reads, yielding one entry per CDR3 protein. This sample has approximately 300,000 distinct CDR3 sequences; roughly 9.7% occur once, and the top ten carry approximately 6.6%. The same data also went into a second study, on yellow fever vaccine responses in identical twins.

Sequenced: CD8+ T cells sorted from blood. Every receptor here comes from a woman in her late teens or twenties in good health.

This clonotype was counted at least ten times. The J gene is TRBJ2-1, the V gene TRBV29-1, with 12 bases matching TRBD2. Trimming took 4 bases from V and 3 from J; bases not matched to a gene: 4. This CDR3 is built from 15 residues. CDR1 and CDR2 (germline): SQVTM, ANQGSEA. The CDR3 spells CSVGRTSGDYNEQFF. DNA for the CDR3: TGCAGCGTTGGCAGGACTAGCGGGGACTACAATGAGCAGTTCTTC.

This chain uses TRBV4-3 with TRBJ2-3, with 7 bases aligning to TRBD2. Per germline, CDR1 LGHNA and CDR2 YSLEER. The CDR3 runs to 19 residues. V lost 3 bases to trimming and J lost 2 bases; unmatched junction nucleotides: 17. The CDR3 sequence is CASSHHFYPGLDYTDTQYF. In DNA form, the CDR3 reads TGCGCCAGCAGCCACCACTTCTACCCTGGACTAGACTACACAGATACGCAGTATTTT.

This clonotype showed up just a few times. V gene TRBV12-5 combines with J gene TRBJ1-1, with D unclear. Trimming stripped 5 bases from V and 4 bases from J, with 11 bases between. The CDR3 has 13 amino acids. The germline V gene has CDR1 LGHNT and CDR2 FRNRAP. The DNA of the CDR3 is TGTGCTAGTGGTACGGATAGTGGCACTGAAGCTTTCTTT. It specifies CASGTDSGTEAFF.

V gene TRBV27 combines with J gene TRBJ2-1, with TRBD2 matching 12 bases. This CDR3 has 16 residues. Germline V gene lookup returns CDR1 MNHEY and CDR2 SMNVEV (reference sequence). The V segment lost 6 bases and the J segment 3 bases; nucleotides outside the gene matches: 6. This chain's CDR3 is CASSLASGGVYNEQFF. The CDR3 coding sequence is TGTGCCAGCAGCTTGGCTAGCGGGGGGGTCTACAATGAGCAGTTCTTC.

On this clonotype: The CDR3 does not close with the conserved phenylalanine or tryptophan, likely indicating a read error. The DNA is left out, because the CDR3 cannot be placed on it with certainty; the CDR3 is given as TCRdb lists it. J is TRBJ2-7 and V is TRBV1; the table calls TRBD1, which could not be checked here. TRBV1 is noted as a pseudogene. The CDR3 length is 13 residues, termini included. CDR3 loop: CTSSQKDRDRVFL.

This clonotype was found many times. The genes are TRBV5-1 and TRBJ1-4; unclear D gene. Germline loops: CDR1 SGHRS, CDR2 YFSETQ. Trimming took 2 bases from V and 8 from J, leaving 13 bases between them. CDR3 length: 14 residues. This CDR3 reads CASSFGRLGEKLFF. CDR3 sequence (DNA): TGCGCCAGCAGCTTCGGCCGCCTCGGAGAAAAACTGTTTTTT.

The chain combines TRBV5-6 with TRBJ1-2; the match to TRBD1 covers 7 bases. The germline CDR1 and CDR2 sequences are SGHDT and YYEEEE. The ends lost 5 bases at V and 7 bases at J; junction bases unmatched: 14. This CDR3 has 15 amino acids. The CDR3 sequence is CASSISDREVGGYTF. The CDR3 nucleotides read TGTGCCAGCAGTATTAGCGACAGGGAGGTTGGTGGCTACACCTTC.

This chain links TRBV29-1 with TRBJ1-2; D gene unclear. Deletions cut 0 bases from V and 2 bases from J, with 13 bases between. There are 15 residues in the CDR3. Germline-derived CDR1 and CDR2 are SQVTM and ANQGSEA. For the CDR3, the DNA is TGCAGCGTTGAAGATAGCGAACAGAAGAACTATGGCTACACCTTC. As protein: CSVEDSEQKNYGYTF.